This TCR beta chain appears in the sequencing data of a study of PD-L1 blockade in urothelial cancer. Turning to the study itself: Analyses used blood from 3 weeks (second dose) and 6 weeks after treatment start. Blood samples contained a median 141,255 T cells.

On this clone: The antigen is not known.

The table came from immunoSEQ multiplex PCR; TCRdb's copy has only in-frame clones and leaves some out. Of approximately 52,000 clones in the sample, 85% were seen once. Per germline, CDR1 LNHNV and CDR2 YYDKDF (reference sequence). Germline trimming cut 6 bases from V and 0 bases from J; bases unmatched to any gene: 10. The CDR3 spans 17 residues. Time point denoted: pretreatment peripheral blood. Pretreatment sampling and on-treatment sampling together yielded between 1 and 8 samples for each patient. Study results and limitations: Tumor-associated blood clones were expanded more by durable-benefit patients at 3 weeks.

The rearrangement links TRBV15 to TRBJ2-4, with TRBD2 identical over 8 bases. The TCR sequence derives from a man between 65 and 85 years old with urothelial cancer. The material sequenced was PBMCs, taken around atezolizumab (anti-PD-L1) treatment. The CDR3 nucleotides are TGTGCCACCAGAGGAACGGGAGGGGCGATAGCCAAAAACATTCAGTACTTC. The encoded protein is CATRGTGGAIAKNIQYF. The full variable domain, completed using reference TRBV15 and TRBJ2-4, is DAMVIQNPRYQVTQFGKPVTLSCSQTLNHNVMYWYQQKSSQAPKLLFHYYDKDFNNEADTPDNFQSRRPNTSFCFLDIRSPGLGDTAMYLCATRGTGGAIAKNIQYFGAGTRLSVL.